This is a list of T cell receptor beta chains from one sample in a study of T cell repertoires in ileal Crohn's disease. TCRdb's table, derived via immunoSEQ multiplex PCR, lists solely in-frame clones and lacks some. The table has thousands of clones, about three quarters seen once. The sequencing sample was made of ileal tissue. These TCRs come from an adult with Crohn's disease. CDR3s include the opening cysteine and the closing phenylalanine or tryptophan. The D gene is left open where the match is weak. Clone size is not always given. Where it is, it says once, few, many or a class for expanded clones.

V gene,D gene,J gene,clone size,CDR3 protein,CDR3 DNA
TRBV6-1,TRBD1,TRBJ2-2,.,CASKRTGVTGELFF,TGTGCCAGCAAACGGACAGGGGTCACCGGGGAGCTGTTTTTT
TRBV10-2,.,TRBJ2-1,.,CASTPQGRARRDNEQFF,TGCGCCAGCACACCCCAGGGGAGGGCCAGAAGAGACAATGAGCAGTTCTTC
TRBV5-3,TRBD2,TRBJ2-7,.,CARSNLAGGEQYF,TGTGCCAGAAGCAATCTAGCGGGAGGCGAGCAGTACTTC
TRBV7-3,.,TRBJ2-3,.,CASSLIPSTDTQYF,TGTGCCAGCAGCTTAATCCCTAGCACAGATACGCAGTATTTT
TRBV5-1,TRBD1,TRBJ1-2,.,CASSTRDRGYGYTF,TGCGCCAGCAGCACCCGGGACAGGGGCTATGGCTACACCTTC
TRBV4-3,.,TRBJ2-3,.,CASSLSRRDTQYF,TGCGCCAGCAGCCTCTCAAGGAGAGATACGCAGTATTTT
TRBV10-2,.,TRBJ1-6,.,CASSQPAGSYNSPLHF,TGCGCCAGCAGCCAACCGGCGGGCTCCTATAATTCACCCCTCCACTTT
TRBV27,TRBD1,TRBJ2-7,few,CASSSTRTGSFEQYF,TGTGCCAGCAGTTCCACACGGACAGGGTCTTTCGAGCAGTACTTC
TRBV7-6,.,TRBJ1-5,.,CASSPAGWNQPQHF,TGTGCCAGCAGTCCCGCGGGGTGGAATCAGCCCCAGCATTTT
TRBV19,.,TRBJ2-3,few,CASRSGYTQYF,TGTGCCAGTAGATCAGGGTATACGCAGTATTTT
TRBV29-1,.,TRBJ2-7,.,CSAEKREIRYEQYF,TGCAGCGCAGAGAAAAGGGAGATCCGGTACGAGCAGTACTTC
TRBV11-3,.,TRBJ1-6,.,CASSPKTGISNSPLHF,TGTGCCAGCAGCCCGAAGACAGGAATTTCAAATTCACCCCTCCACTTT
TRBV11-2,.,TRBJ2-7,once,CASIPSRGRAMVEQYF,TGTGCCAGCATCCCTTCCAGGGGCAGGGCTATGGTCGAGCAGTACTTC
TRBV14,TRBD1,TRBJ2-5,.,CASSQGLLSTGDQETQYF,TGTGCCAGCAGCCAAGGCCTCCTCTCGACAGGGGACCAAGAGACCCAGTACTTC
TRBV10-2,TRBD1,TRBJ1-3,.,CASSATGTGPGNTIYF,TGCGCCAGCAGTGCCACCGGGACAGGGCCTGGAAACACCATATATTTT
TRBV2,TRBD1,TRBJ1-3,.,CASSDTGTGVDTIYF,TGTGCCAGCAGTGATACCGGGACAGGGGTGGACACCATATATTTT
TRBV29-1,.,TRBJ2-3,.,CSGRGARADTQYF,TGCAGCGGTAGGGGTGCTCGCGCAGATACGCAGTATTTT
TRBV29-1,.,TRBJ2-7,few,CSARRDSSSYEQYF,TGCAGCGCAAGACGGGACTCCAGCTCCTACGAGCAGTACTTC
TRBV6-1,.,TRBJ2-5,few,CASSESAGYGGETQYF,TGTGCCAGCAGTGAATCGGCGGGCTACGGAGGGGAGACCCAGTACTTC
TRBV6-5,.,TRBJ1-1,.,CASSATGSGTEAFF,TGTGCCAGCAGTGCGACCGGGTCGGGGACTGAAGCTTTCTTT
TRBV19,.,TRBJ1-1,.,CASSSNLNTEAFF,TGTGCCAGTAGTAGTAATCTGAACACTGAAGCTTTCTTT
TRBV5-1,.,TRBJ1-1,.,CASSLGGEAEAFF,TGCGCCAGCAGCTTGGGGGGGGAGGCAGAAGCTTTCTTT
TRBV2,TRBD1,TRBJ1-1,.,CASSESGTGATEAFF,TGTGCCAGCAGTGAATCCGGGACAGGGGCTACTGAAGCTTTCTTT
TRBV13,TRBD1,TRBJ1-1,.,CASRTQGLNTEAFF,TGTGCCAGCAGAACACAGGGGTTGAACACTGAAGCTTTCTTT
TRBV7-8,.,TRBJ1-4,.,CASSDGTPNEKLFF,TGTGCCAGCAGCGACGGGACACCTAATGAAAAACTGTTTTTT
TRBV19,.,TRBJ1-4,.,CASSLTATNEKLFF,TGTGCCAGTAGTTTGACAGCTACTAATGAAAAACTGTTTTTT
TRBV6-1,.,TRBJ1-1,.,CASSDRGGNTEAFF,TGTGCCAGCAGTGACCGAGGCGGGAACACTGAAGCTTTCTTT
TRBV2,TRBD2,TRBJ2-7,once,CASRRGAGWGGYEQYF,TGTGCCAGCAGGAGGGGCGCAGGGTGGGGGGGCTACGAGCAGTACTTC
TRBV19,.,TRBJ1-2,.,CASSFEGRSNYGYTF,TGTGCCAGTAGTTTTGAGGGCCGGTCCAACTATGGCTACACCTTC
TRBV29-1,TRBD1,TRBJ1-2,.,CSTRQGVDGYTF,TGCAGCACAAGACAGGGAGTAGATGGCTACACCTTC
TRBV5-1,TRBD1,TRBJ2-2,.,CASSRSGTGVETGELFF,TGCGCCAGCAGCCGCTCCGGGACAGGGGTGGAAACCGGGGAGCTGTTTTTT
TRBV5-1,.,TRBJ2-5,few,CASSLWAGATETQYF,TGCGCCAGCAGCTTGTGGGCGGGGGCCACCGAGACCCAGTACTTC
TRBV9,.,TRBJ1-1,.,CASSVDPGTEAFF,TGTGCCAGCAGCGTAGATCCGGGCACTGAAGCTTTCTTT
TRBV6-1,.,TRBJ1-2,.,CASSEAPSMGLSNYGYTF,TGTGCCAGCAGTGAAGCTCCTTCCATGGGGCTATCTAACTATGGCTACACCTTC
TRBV11-2,TRBD2,TRBJ2-1,once,CASSLVPQRGGSNEQFF,TGTGCCAGCAGCTTAGTCCCCCAGCGGGGGGGGAGCAATGAGCAGTTCTTC
TRBV15,TRBD1,TRBJ1-2,.,CATSGTVYGYTF,TGTGCCACCTCCGGGACAGTCTATGGCTACACCTTC
TRBV7-2,TRBD2,TRBJ2-5,.,CASSPGLAETQYF,TGTGCCAGCAGCCCGGGACTAGCGGAGACCCAGTACTTC
TRBV4-1,.,TRBJ1-1,.,CASSRTGTQNTEAFF,TGCGCCAGCAGCCGGACCGGGACACAGAACACTGAAGCTTTCTTT
TRBV2,TRBD2,TRBJ2-7,.,CASSEGGSNHEQYF,TGTGCCAGCAGTGAAGGCGGGAGTAACCACGAGCAGTACTTC
TRBV30,.,TRBJ2-3,once,CASTLLTATDTQYF,TGTGCCTCTACTCTTCTGACTGCCACAGATACGCAGTATTTT
TRBV2,TRBD1,TRBJ2-2,.,CASSIPGQVNTGELFF,TGTGCCAGCAGCATACCGGGACAGGTGAACACCGGGGAGCTGTTTTTT
TRBV5-4,TRBD2,TRBJ2-3,few,CASSSPGLVTDTQYF,TGTGCCAGCAGCTCCCCGGGACTAGTGACGGATACGCAGTATTTT
TRBV27,.,TRBJ1-1,once,CASSLSNSASTQAFF,TGTGCCAGCAGTTTATCGAATTCTGCTAGTACTCAAGCTTTCTTT
TRBV15,TRBD2,TRBJ2-2,.,CATSSRGGAFSGELFF,TGTGCCACCAGCTCGCGCGGGGGGGCCTTTAGCGGGGAGCTGTTTTTT
TRBV5-1,.,TRBJ1-1,.,CASSLPGVEAFF,TGCGCCAGCAGCTTGCCCGGGGTTGAAGCTTTCTTT
TRBV4-1,.,TRBJ1-1,.,CASSQDTSLKQVNTEAFF,TGCGCCAGCAGCCAAGACACAAGCCTAAAACAGGTGAACACTGAAGCTTTCTTT